The text below deals with one TCR beta chain. In this sample, this clone turned up a few times. Its antigen is currently not known. Base qualities are missing; no much larger clone stands one base away. These data come from a study of blood T cell repertoires in COVID-19 (dated by TCRdb to 2020 to 2022). Describing the broader study: Samples from collaborators originated in the United States, Italy and Spain and spanned both the acute and convalescent phases of COVID-19. A de-identified subject ID, COVID-19 status, age in years and sex were almost always included in the sample metadata. The repertoires were released in a freely available public database intended as a resource for research on the immune response to SARS-CoV-2. Samples were obtained from the ongoing ImmuneRACE study (first 160 participants) and from about 1,300 subjects provided by 6 global collaborators. The prospective study material was composed of cDNA or gDNA derived from T cells, B-cell-depleted T cells, or PBMCs. Where HLA class I and class II types were available, the types were taken from metadata supplied by the sample provider, not from assay-based typing. The dataset comprised deeply sampled blood TCRbeta repertoires from subjects exposed to, actively infected with, or recovered from COVID-19. Results and caveats for the whole study, not just this receptor: The quantity of clinical and demographic metadata differed by source and by participant and was supplied without curation.

Each collaborating institution followed its own protocols to collect whole blood in K2EDTA tubes. For TCRbeta analysis, collaborators shipped samples in one of three forms: frozen whole blood, isolated PBMCs, or DNA extracted from either of those sample types. TCRbeta CDR3 regions were amplified from genomic DNA using the immunoSEQ Assay, a bias-controlled multiplex PCR. The source study handled its data this way. The number of nucleated cells in each sample was estimated by amplification of reference gene primers within the assay. To quantify the absolute abundance of each unique TCRbeta CDR3 rearrangement, sequence reads were collapsed and filtered. Productive Simpson clonality was computed per sample as the square root of Simpson's diversity index over productive rearrangements. TCRdb's version of the immuneACCESS table is confined to in-frame rearrangements and falls short of the full clone set. An unresolved V gene accounts for under half of the shortfall where checked; the remainder is of unknown origin. That table gives V, J and clone size, and the DNA gave D and trimming. Counted in this sample were some 29,000 clones; 89% of them appeared once. The ten largest clones capture less than 3.5% of the sample.

The sample consisted of peripheral blood. This receptor was taken from a human donor in a cohort sampled during active COVID-19.

The nucleotide sequence is given as TGTGCCAGCAGCCCTAAAGCTAGCGGGGCATACAATGAGCAGTTCTTC. This is translated as CASSPKASGAYNEQFF. The sequence links TRBV7-8 to TRBJ2-1; 9 middle bases align to TRBD2. From cysteine to phenylalanine, the CDR3 is 16 amino acids long. The retained sequence is limited to the CDR3, 48 bases, with the frame set at the first base. The germline V gene encodes CDR1 SGHVS and CDR2 FQNEAQ. The junction shows trimming of 5 bases on V and 4 bases on J, and the gene matches do not reach 9 bases of it.